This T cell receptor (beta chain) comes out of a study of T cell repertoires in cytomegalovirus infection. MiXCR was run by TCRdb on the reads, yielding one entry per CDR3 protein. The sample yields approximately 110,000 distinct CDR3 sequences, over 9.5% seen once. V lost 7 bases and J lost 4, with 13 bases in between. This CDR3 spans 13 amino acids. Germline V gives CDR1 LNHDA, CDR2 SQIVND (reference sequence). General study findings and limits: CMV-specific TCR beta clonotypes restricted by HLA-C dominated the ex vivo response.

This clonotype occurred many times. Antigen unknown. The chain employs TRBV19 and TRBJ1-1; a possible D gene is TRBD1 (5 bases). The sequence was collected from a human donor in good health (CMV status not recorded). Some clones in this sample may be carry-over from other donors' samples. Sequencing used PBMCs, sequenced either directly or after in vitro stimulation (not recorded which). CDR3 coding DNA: TGTGCCAGTAAGCAGGGTCCGGCCACTGAAGCTTTCTTT. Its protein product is CASKQGPATEAFF.